This T cell receptor beta chain appears in the sequencing data of a study of identical twins. This clonotype has a handful of counts. TCRdb reprocessed the 5' RACE reads via MiXCR and lists one record per CDR3 protein. Of more than 600,000 distinct CDR3 sequences in the sample, around a sixth were seen once. The data also belong to a second study, concerning T cells expressing NK-cell markers. That investigation notes: A few of the donors also had these clonotypes leading their CD3+CD56-NKG2C+ fraction.

Sequenced input: PBMCs. The clonotype originates from a woman younger than 35 in good health.

CDR3 sequence: CSAQRGDANTGELFF. DNA of the CDR3: TGCAGTGCGCAGCGGGGGGATGCGAACACCGGGGAGCTGTTTTTT. The J gene is TRBJ2-2, the V gene TRBV20-1; 9 positions match TRBD2. Germline V lookup: CDR1 DFQATT, CDR2 SNEGSKA (reference sequence). The CDR3 totals 15 residues. The V gene end was trimmed by 6 bases and the J gene end by 0 bases; junction bases not matched to a gene: 5.